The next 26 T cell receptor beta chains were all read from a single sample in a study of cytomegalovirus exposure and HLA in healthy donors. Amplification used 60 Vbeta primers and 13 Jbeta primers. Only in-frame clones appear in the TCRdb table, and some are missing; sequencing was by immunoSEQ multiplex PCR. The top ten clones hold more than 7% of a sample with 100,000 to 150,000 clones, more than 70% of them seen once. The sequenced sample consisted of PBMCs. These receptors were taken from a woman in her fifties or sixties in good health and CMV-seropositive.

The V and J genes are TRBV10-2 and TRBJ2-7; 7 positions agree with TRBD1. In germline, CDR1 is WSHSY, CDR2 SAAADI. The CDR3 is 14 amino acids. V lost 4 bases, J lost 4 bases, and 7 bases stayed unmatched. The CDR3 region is CASSGLQGPYEQYF. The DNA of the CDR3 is TGCGCCAGCAGTGGGTTACAGGGGCCTTACGAGCAGTACTTC.

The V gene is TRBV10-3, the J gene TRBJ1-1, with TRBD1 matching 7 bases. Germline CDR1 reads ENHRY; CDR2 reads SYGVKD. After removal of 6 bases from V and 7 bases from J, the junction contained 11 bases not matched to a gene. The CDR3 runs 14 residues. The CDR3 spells CAISQRQGTHEAFF. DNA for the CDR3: TGTGCCATCAGCCAGCGACAGGGCACGCATGAAGCTTTCTTT.

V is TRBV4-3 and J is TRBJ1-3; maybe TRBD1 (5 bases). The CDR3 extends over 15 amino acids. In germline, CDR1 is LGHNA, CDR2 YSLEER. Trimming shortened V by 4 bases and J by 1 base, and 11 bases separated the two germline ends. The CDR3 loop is CASSLTTVSGNTIYF. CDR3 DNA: TGCGCCAGCAGCCTTACGACAGTTTCTGGAAACACCATATATTTT.

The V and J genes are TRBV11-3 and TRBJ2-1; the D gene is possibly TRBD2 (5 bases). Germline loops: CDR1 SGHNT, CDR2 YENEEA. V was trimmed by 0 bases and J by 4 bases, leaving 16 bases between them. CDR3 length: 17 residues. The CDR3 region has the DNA TGTGCCAGCAGCTTAGATTACGCGAGCGGAGCGTACAATGAGCAGTTCTTC. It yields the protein CASSLDYASGAYNEQFF.

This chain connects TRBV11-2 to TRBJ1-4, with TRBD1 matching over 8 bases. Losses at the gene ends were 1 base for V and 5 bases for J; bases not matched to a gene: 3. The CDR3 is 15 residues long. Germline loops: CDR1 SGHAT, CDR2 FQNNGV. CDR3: CASSLGQGANEKLFF. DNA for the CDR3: TGTGCCAGCAGCTTAGGCCAGGGGGCGAATGAAAAACTGTTTTTT.

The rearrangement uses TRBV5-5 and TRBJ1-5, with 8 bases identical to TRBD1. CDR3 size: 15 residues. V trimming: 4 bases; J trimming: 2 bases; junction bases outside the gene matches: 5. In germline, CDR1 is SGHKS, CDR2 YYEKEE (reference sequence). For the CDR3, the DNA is TGTGCCAGCAGCCAAGACAGGGGTGGCAATCAGCCCCAGCATTTT. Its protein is CASSQDRGGNQPQHF.

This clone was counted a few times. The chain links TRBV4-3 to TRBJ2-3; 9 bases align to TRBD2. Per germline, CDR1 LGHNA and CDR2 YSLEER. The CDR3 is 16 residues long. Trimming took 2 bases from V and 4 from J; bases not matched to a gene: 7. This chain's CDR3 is CASSQLGGGVADTQYF. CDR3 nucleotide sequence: TGCGCCAGCAGCCAACTGGGCGGGGGGGTGGCAGATACGCAGTATTTT.

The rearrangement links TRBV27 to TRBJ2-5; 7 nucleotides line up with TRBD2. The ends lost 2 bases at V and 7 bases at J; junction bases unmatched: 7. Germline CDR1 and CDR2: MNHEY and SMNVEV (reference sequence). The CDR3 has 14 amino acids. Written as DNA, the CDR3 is TGTGCCAGCAGTTTAGGGGGGGGACGGGCGACCCAGTACTTC. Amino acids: CASSLGGGRATQYF.

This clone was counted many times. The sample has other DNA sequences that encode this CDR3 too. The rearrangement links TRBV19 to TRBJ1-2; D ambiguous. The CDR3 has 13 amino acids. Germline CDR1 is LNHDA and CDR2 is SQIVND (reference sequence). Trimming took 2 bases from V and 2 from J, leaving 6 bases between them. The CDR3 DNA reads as TGTGCCAGTAGTATAACCCAGAACTATGGCTACACCTTC. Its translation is CASSITQNYGYTF. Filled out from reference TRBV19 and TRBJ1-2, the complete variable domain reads DGGITQSPKYLFRKEGQNVTLSCEQNLNHDAMYWYRQDPGQGLRLIYYSQIVNDFQKGDIAEGYSVSREKKESFPLTVTSAQKNPTAFYLCASSITQNYGYTFGSGTRLTVV.

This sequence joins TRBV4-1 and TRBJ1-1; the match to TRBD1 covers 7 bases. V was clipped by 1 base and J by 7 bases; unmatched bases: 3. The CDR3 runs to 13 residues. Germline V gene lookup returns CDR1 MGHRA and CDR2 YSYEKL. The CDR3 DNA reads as TGCGCCAGCAGCCAAGGGGGACAGTTTGAAGCTTTCTTT. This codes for CASSQGGQFEAFF.

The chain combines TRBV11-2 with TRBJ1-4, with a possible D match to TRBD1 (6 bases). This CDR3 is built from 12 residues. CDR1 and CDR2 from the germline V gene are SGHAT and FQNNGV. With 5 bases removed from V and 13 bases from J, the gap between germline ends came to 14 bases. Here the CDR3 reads CASSNQARGLFF. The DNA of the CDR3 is TGTGCCAGCAGCAATCAGGCCAGGGGACTGTTTTTT.

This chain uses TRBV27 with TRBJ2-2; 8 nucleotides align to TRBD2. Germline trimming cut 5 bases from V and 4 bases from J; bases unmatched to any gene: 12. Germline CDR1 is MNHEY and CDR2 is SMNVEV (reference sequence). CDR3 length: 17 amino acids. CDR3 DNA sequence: TGTGCCAGCAGTCTCTCGGGACTAGGACGAGGCACCGGGGAGCTGTTTTTT. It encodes CASSLSGLGRGTGELFF.

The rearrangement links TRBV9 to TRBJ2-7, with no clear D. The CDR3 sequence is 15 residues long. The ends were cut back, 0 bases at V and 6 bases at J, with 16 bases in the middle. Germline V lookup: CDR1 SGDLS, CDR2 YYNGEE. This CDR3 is CASSVAGFQISEQYF. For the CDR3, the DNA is TGTGCCAGCAGCGTAGCCGGGTTTCAAATTTCCGAGCAGTACTTC.

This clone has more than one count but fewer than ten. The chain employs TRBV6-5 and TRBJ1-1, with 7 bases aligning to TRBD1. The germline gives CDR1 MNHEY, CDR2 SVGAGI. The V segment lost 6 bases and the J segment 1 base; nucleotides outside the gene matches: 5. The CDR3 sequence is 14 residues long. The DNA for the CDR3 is TGTGCCAGCAGGTTGGGACAGACGAACACTGAAGCTTTCTTT. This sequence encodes CASRLGQTNTEAFF.

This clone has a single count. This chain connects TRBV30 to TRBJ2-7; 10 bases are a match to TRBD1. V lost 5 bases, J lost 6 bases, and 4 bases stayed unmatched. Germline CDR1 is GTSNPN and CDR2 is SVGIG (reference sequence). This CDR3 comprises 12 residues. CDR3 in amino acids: CAWGGQGGEQYF. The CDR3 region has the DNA TGTGCCTGGGGAGGACAGGGGGGCGAGCAGTACTTC.

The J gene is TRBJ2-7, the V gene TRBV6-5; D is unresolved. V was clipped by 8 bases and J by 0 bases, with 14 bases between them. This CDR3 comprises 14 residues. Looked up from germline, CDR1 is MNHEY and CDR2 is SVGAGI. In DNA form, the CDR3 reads TGTGCCAGCTCAAGGCTCTACAGCTCCTACGAGCAGTACTTC. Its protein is CASSRLYSSYEQYF.

This CDR3 is CASSPWTPGTEAFF. The CDR3 region has the DNA TGTGCCAGTAGTCCCTGGACCCCGGGGACTGAAGCTTTCTTT. V is TRBV19 and J is TRBJ1-1; no definite D call. CDR1 and CDR2 from the germline V gene are LNHDA and SQIVND (reference sequence). V lost 5 bases to trimming and J lost 5 bases, with 15 bases between them. The CDR3 consists of 14 residues.

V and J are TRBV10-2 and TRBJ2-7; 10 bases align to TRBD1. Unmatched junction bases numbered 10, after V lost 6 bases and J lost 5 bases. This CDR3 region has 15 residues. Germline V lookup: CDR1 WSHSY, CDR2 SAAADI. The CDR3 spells CASSLGRDRGNEQYF. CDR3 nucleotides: TGCGCCAGCAGCTTGGGGAGGGACAGGGGTAACGAGCAGTACTTC.

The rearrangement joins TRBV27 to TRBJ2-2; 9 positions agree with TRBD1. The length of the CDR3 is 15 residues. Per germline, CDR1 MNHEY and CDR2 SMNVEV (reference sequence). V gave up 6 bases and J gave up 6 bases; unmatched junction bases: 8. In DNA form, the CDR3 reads TGTGCCAGCAGCCCCGGGACAGGGTTCGCCGGGGAGCTGTTTTTT. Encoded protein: CASSPGTGFAGELFF.

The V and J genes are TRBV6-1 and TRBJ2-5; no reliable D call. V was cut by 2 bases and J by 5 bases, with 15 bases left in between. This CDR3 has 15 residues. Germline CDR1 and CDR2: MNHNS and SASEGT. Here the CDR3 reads CASSERRRKRETQYF. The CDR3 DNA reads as TGTGCCAGCAGTGAAAGACGGCGGAAGAGGGAGACCCAGTACTTC.

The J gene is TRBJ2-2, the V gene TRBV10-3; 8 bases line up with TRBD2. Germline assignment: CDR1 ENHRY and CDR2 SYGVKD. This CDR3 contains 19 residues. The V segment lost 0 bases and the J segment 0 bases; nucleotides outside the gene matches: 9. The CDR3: CAISESQRGQYPNTGELFF. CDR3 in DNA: TGTGCCATCAGTGAGTCGCAGCGGGGGCAATACCCGAACACCGGGGAGCTGTTTTTT.

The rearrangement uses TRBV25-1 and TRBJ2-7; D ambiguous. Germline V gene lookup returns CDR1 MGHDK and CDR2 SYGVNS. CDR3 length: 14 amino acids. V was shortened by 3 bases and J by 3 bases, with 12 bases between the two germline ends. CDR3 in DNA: TGTGCCAGCAGTGACGCACTTTCCTTCTACGAGCAGTACTTC. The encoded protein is CASSDALSFYEQYF.

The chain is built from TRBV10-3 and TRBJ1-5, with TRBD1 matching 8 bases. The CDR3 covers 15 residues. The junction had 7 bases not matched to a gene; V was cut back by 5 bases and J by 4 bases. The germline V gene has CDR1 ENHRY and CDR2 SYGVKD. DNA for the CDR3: TGTGCCATCAGTCGGGAGACAGGGGAAAATCAGCCCCAGCATTTT. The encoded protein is CAISRETGENQPQHF.

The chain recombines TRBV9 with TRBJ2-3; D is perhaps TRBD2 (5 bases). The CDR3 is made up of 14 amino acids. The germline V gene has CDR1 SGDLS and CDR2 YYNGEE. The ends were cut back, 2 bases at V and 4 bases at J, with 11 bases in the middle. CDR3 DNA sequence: TGTGCCAGCAGCGTTTTCGGGGTTTCAGATACGCAGTATTTT. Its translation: CASSVFGVSDTQYF.

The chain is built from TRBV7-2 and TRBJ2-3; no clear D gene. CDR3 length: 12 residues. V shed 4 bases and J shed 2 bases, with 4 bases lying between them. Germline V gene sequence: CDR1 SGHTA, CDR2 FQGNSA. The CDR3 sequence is CASSSSTDTQYF. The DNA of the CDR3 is TGTGCCAGCAGCTCTTCCACAGATACGCAGTATTTT.

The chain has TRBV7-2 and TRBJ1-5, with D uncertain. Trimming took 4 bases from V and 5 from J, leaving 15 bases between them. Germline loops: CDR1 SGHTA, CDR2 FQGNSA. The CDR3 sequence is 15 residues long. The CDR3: CASSSWTAFDQPQHF. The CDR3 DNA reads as TGTGCCAGCAGCTCCTGGACTGCATTCGATCAGCCCCAGCATTTT.